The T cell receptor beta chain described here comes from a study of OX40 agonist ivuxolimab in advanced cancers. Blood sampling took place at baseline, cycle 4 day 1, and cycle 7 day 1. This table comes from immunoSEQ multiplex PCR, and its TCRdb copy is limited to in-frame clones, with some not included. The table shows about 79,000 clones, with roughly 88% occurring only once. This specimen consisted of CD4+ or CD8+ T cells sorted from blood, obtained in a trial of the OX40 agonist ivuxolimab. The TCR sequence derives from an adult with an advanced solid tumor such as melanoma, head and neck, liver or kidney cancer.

CDR3 region: CASSQGDRRNTGELFF. The CDR3 region has the DNA TGCGCCAGCAGCCAGGGGGACAGGAGGAACACCGGGGAGCTGTTTTTT. The rearrangement uses TRBV4-1 and TRBJ2-2; TRBD1 matches at 8 bases. The V segment lost 3 bases and the J segment 1 base; nucleotides outside the gene matches: 4. Germline CDR1 MGHRA, CDR2 YSYEKL. This CDR3 has 16 amino acids.